The 9 T cell receptor beta chains below come from one sample, sequenced in a study of liver allograft versus peripheral blood T cells. Study-level information: Intrahepatic T cell receptor repertoires from transplanted livers were compared against repertoires in recipients' peripheral blood.

Each CDR3 protein is one row after TCRdb ran MiXCR on the reads. The table records thousands of distinct CDR3 sequences, over 15% of them present only once. These TCRs come from a human patient who had a liver transplant. The graft donor may have contributed some T cells.

This chain links TRBV6-6 with TRBJ1-6; 10 nucleotides line up with TRBD1. CDR3 size: 16 residues. V lost 4 bases and J lost 7; bases outside the gene matches: 7. Germline V gene data show CDR1 as MNHNY and CDR2 as SVGAGI (reference sequence). In DNA form, the CDR3 reads TGTGCCAGCAGTTTCCGACAGGGGGCGAACAATTCACCCCTCCACTTT. Its translation is CASSFRQGANNSPLHF.

In regard to this clonotype: A far bigger clonotype differs at one base, so this is likely a read error. The chain couples TRBV10-3 to TRBJ2-7, with D unclear. The CDR3 spans 15 residues. Per the germline V gene, CDR1 is ENHRY and CDR2 is SYGVKD. Trimming left V 5 bases short and J 5 bases short, with 19 bases between. The CDR3 is CAISTRPGGTNEQYF. DNA for the CDR3: TGTGCCATCAGTACGCGCCCTGGCGGAACAAACGAGCAGTACTTC.

This clonotype is termed medium-sized (0.01 to 0.1%). The V gene is TRBV7-9, the J gene TRBJ2-1, with 8 bases aligning to TRBD2. V dropped 3 bases and J dropped 7; count of bases not matched to a gene: 2. The CDR3 length is 13 residues. Germline assignment: CDR1 SEHNR and CDR2 FQNEAQ (reference sequence). The CDR3 region has the DNA TGTGCCAGCAGCTTTTCGGGGGGGAATGAGCAGTTCTTC. Amino acids: CASSFSGGNEQFF.

This clonotype has a count of ten or more. V gene TRBV6-6 combines with J gene TRBJ1-2; 10 bases map to TRBD1. The CDR3 sequence is 14 residues long. Germline CDR1 is MNHNY and CDR2 is SVGAGI (reference sequence). J gave up 0 bases and V 6 bases, and 1 base lay outside the gene matches. The CDR3 reads CASRGQGANYGYTF. CDR3 DNA sequence: TGTGCCAGCAGAGGACAGGGGGCTAACTATGGCTACACCTTC.

The chain has TRBV12-3 or TRBV12-4 and TRBJ2-7; D is undetermined. CDR3 size: 14 residues. Trimming cost V 5 bases and J 2 bases, with 13 bases left between them. The CDR3 region is CASSILDKTYEQYF. Written as DNA, the CDR3 is TGTGCCAGCAGTATCCTTGACAAAACCTACGAGCAGTACTTC.

This clonotype is termed medium-sized. The chain couples TRBV10-3 to TRBJ2-7; 9 bases fit TRBD1. The CDR3 runs to 15 residues. Germline values: CDR1 ENHRY, CDR2 SYGVKD. V shed 6 bases, J shed 5 bases, and the junction held 11 bases outside the gene matches. CDR3 sequence: CAIRLTGGGLDEQYF. The CDR3 nucleotides are TGTGCCATCAGGTTAACAGGGGGCGGCTTAGACGAGCAGTACTTC.

The chain joins TRBV19 to TRBJ2-5; 10 bases match TRBD1. Germline lookup yields CDR1 LNHDA and CDR2 SQIVND (reference sequence). The CDR3 runs to 14 residues. The V gene end was trimmed by 6 bases and the J gene end by 2 bases; junction bases not matched to a gene: 3. The DNA of the CDR3 is TGTGCCAGTAGCCGGGACAGGGGTCAAGAGACCCAGTACTTC. This encodes CASSRDRGQETQYF.

About this clonotype: A much larger clone differs from this one at a single base, so this may be a read error. The CDR3 sequence is CANKVRTGELFF. Here the CDR3 DNA reads TGTGCCAACAAAGTGAGAACCGGGGAGCTGTTTTTT. This chain connects TRBV6-1 to TRBJ2-2; D is undetermined. V was cut by 10 bases and J by 5 bases, with 11 bases left in between. This CDR3 spans 12 amino acids. Germline lookup yields CDR1 MNHNS and CDR2 SASEGT.

This clonotype qualifies as medium-sized. The chain has TRBV29-1 and TRBJ1-4; no firm D call. The V and J ends lost 7 bases and 3 bases respectively, with 15 bases between them. The CDR3 runs 14 residues. The germline CDR1 and CDR2 sequences are SQVTM and ANQGSEA. CDR3 sequence reads: CSAQGGVSNEKLFF. The CDR3 DNA follows: TGCAGCGCCCAAGGCGGGGTCTCTAATGAAAAACTGTTTTTT. The full variable domain, rest sourced from reference TRBV29-1 and TRBJ1-4, is SAVISQKPSRDICQRGTSLTIQCQVDSQVTMMFWYRQQPGQSLTLIATANQGSEATYESGFVIDKFPISRPNLTFSTLTVSNMSPEDSSIYLCSAQGGVSNEKLFFGSGTQLSVL.